These 9 T cell receptor beta chains share one sample of origin, sequenced in a study of response to subunit inactivated influenza vaccine. TCRdb re-derived calls from the RT-PCR reads in MiXCR, one entry per CDR3 protein. The table lists about 520,000 distinct CDR3 sequences, less than 30% of them singletons, with approximately 2% in the top ten. Sample: CD4+ T cells sorted from PBMCs, taken 5 days after vaccination. These receptor sequences come from a man in his fifties who received an inactivated influenza vaccine.

The CDR3 loop is CASSSGQPPYEQYF. CDR3 DNA sequence: TGCGCCAGCAGCTCGGGACAGCCGCCATACGAGCAGTACTTC. V usage is TRBV5-1 and J usage is TRBJ2-7; 7 bases line up with TRBD1. Germline V gene data show CDR1 as SGHRS and CDR2 as YFSETQ. The V and J ends lost 3 bases and 4 bases, in that order; junction bases with no gene match: 7. The length of the CDR3 is 14 residues.

The table lists this clonotype with a few counts. The chain recombines TRBV7-2 with TRBJ1-1; D gene ambiguous. This CDR3 spans 15 amino acids. Trimming shortened V by 5 bases and J by 3 bases, and 16 bases separated the two germline ends. From germline, CDR1 is SGHTA and CDR2 FQGNSA. CDR3 loop: CASSRGPTSYTEAFF. The DNA of the CDR3 is TGTGCCAGCAGCCGCGGGCCGACGTCCTACACTGAAGCTTTCTTT.

V gene TRBV5-1 combines with J gene TRBJ2-2, with 9 bases matching TRBD1. Trimming took 1 base from V and 0 from J; bases not matched to a gene: 7. Germline values: CDR1 SGHRS, CDR2 YFSETQ. CDR3 size: 18 residues. The CDR3 loop is CASSLSTGGPSNTGELFF. In DNA, the CDR3 is TGCGCCAGCAGCTTGTCTACAGGGGGCCCCTCGAACACCGGGGAGCTGTTTTTT.

This clonotype was observed a handful of times. V gene TRBV20-1 combines with J gene TRBJ2-5, with 11 bases lining up with TRBD2. The CDR3 runs 15 residues. Germline CDR1 reads DFQATT; CDR2 reads SNEGSKA (reference sequence). The V segment lost 3 bases and the J segment 0 bases; nucleotides outside the gene matches: 3. The CDR3 sequence: CSARGLAVDQETQYF. CDR3 sequence (DNA): TGCAGTGCTAGGGGACTAGCGGTGGACCAAGAGACCCAGTACTTC.

The rearrangement links TRBV9 to TRBJ2-1; weak D call: TRBD1 (5 bases). The ends were cut back, 0 bases at V and 9 bases at J, with 13 bases in the middle. Germline loops: CDR1 SGDLS, CDR2 YYNGEE. The CDR3 runs to 14 residues. This CDR3 is CASSVGGAHGEQFF. CDR3 in DNA: TGTGCCAGCAGCGTAGGGGGCGCCCATGGTGAGCAGTTCTTC. Using reference TRBV9 and TRBJ2-1 for the parts outside the CDR3, the full variable domain is DSGVTQTPKHLITATGQRVTLRCSPRSGDLSVYWYQQSLDQGLQFLIQYYNGEERAKGNILERFSAQQFPDLHSELNLSSLELGDSALYFCASSVGGAHGEQFFGPGTRLTVL.

This chain joins TRBV5-5 and TRBJ2-5; TRBD1 aligns across 10 bases. J lost 3 bases, V lost 3 bases, and 8 bases had no gene match. This CDR3 region has 16 residues. CDR1 SGHKS and CDR2 YYEKEE come from the germline V gene (reference sequence). The CDR3 reads CASSWEGTGVKETQYF. In DNA form, the CDR3 reads TGTGCCAGCAGCTGGGAAGGGACAGGGGTTAAAGAGACCCAGTACTTC.

This clonotype has only a few counts. This chain connects TRBV7-9 to TRBJ2-5; D call uncertain. Germline CDR1 reads SEHNR; CDR2 reads FQNEAQ (reference sequence). Trimming shortened V by 1 base and J by 2 bases, and 11 bases separated the two germline ends. The CDR3 spans 15 residues. CDR3 DNA sequence: TGTGCCAGCAGCTTAGGAGGTCTTTCTCAAGAGACCCAGTACTTC. Residues: CASSLGGLSQETQYF.

The chain couples TRBV3-1 to TRBJ2-1, with D maybe TRBD2 (5 bases). V was trimmed by 0 bases and J by 0 bases, leaving 15 bases between them. The germline V gene has CDR1 LGHDT and CDR2 YNNKEL (reference sequence). CDR3 length: 18 residues. Written as DNA, the CDR3 is TGTGCCAGCAGCCAAGATTTCCGGGTAGCGAACTCCTACAATGAGCAGTTCTTC. Translation gives CASSQDFRVANSYNEQFF.

This chain links TRBV7-2 with TRBJ1-2; weak D call: TRBD1 (5 bases). Trimming cost V 3 bases and J 8 bases, with 19 bases left between them. The CDR3 loop spans 15 amino acids. CDR1 and CDR2 (germline): SGHTA, FQGNSA. This CDR3 reads CASSFQRTGEGGYTF. The CDR3 DNA sequence: TGTGCCAGCAGCTTTCAGCGGACGGGGGAGGGGGGCTACACCTTC.